This TCR beta chain was sequenced during a study of T cell clones after liver transplantation (dated by TCRdb to between 2018 and 2021). Context from the whole study: Samples were obtained from ITN030ST, a randomized trial in which withdrawal of immunosuppression was attempted within 2 years of liver transplantation. Donor-reactive T cell clones were identified by TCRbeta sequencing following a pre-transplant mixed lymphocyte reaction and were subsequently tracked in post-transplant blood. As an antigen-independent comparator for donor-reactive sequences, third party-reactive TCRbeta sequences were also identified from pre-transplant MLRs. Of the eight recipients, three were HCV-positive, while the remaining recipients had been transplanted for non-autoimmune, non-viral indications. Subjects received no induction therapy and standard immunosuppression until randomization at 12-24 months post-transplant. To count as tolerant, a recipient had to stay completely off immunosuppression for at least one year without liver enzymes climbing beyond twice the upper limit of normal. Blood samples were collected pre-transplant, pre-randomization before withdrawal, and post-randomization after either full withdrawal or failed withdrawal. A cohort of 8 liver transplant recipients was studied, of whom 3 were classified as tolerant and 5 as non-tolerant. Broader findings and caveats from the paper: When repertoire turnover was taken into account, detection of donor-reactive sequences was significantly reduced in 7 of 8 subjects for CD4 and in 8 of 8 subjects for CD8. Donor-reactive sequences declined more than third party-reactive ones, suggesting partial antigen-specific deletion unrelated to withdrawal success. In two subjects, low numbers of available donor cells limited the measurable donor-reactive repertoire. Because no allograft tissue specimens were available, donor-reactive T cells may have migrated into the graft instead of being deleted. A significant post-transplant decrease in circulating donor-reactive CD4 TCRbeta sequences was observed in most of the 8 subjects, irrespective of tolerance or HCV status. The conclusions were preliminary, being limited by small, heterogeneous patient numbers and by non-standardized post-transplant time points.

Thawed unstimulated PBMCs were stained for CD3, CD4 and CD8 and FACS-sorted into CD3+CD4+ and CD3+CD8+ populations. Each of the 8 studied subjects was randomized to immunosuppression withdrawal. The Qiagen DNeasy Blood and Tissue Kit was used to isolate genomic DNA. Reading from cysteine to phenylalanine, the CDR3 counts 18 amino acids. The kept DNA is CDR3 alone, 54 bases in frame from the first base. From the germline V gene, CDR1 is MNHNS and CDR2 is SASEGT. V and J lose 4 bases and 3 bases, and a span of 25 bases separates them. High-throughput TCRbeta CDR3 sequencing of frozen genomic DNA was performed by immunoSEQ, with PCR amplification, mapping, bias correction and internal controls included. Under the source paper's analysis protocol: Only productive rearrangements were retained, and each unique TCRbeta sequence was defined by its CDR3 nucleotide sequence together with its V and J gene. For classification of a sequence as donor-reactive, at least 5-fold expansion in CFSE-low cells relative to unstimulated pre-transplant cells and a frequency of at least 0.01% were required. To ensure at least 90% detection power, minimum frequency thresholds were set for each subject based on that subject's lowest-template unstimulated sample. Jensen-Shannon divergence between the top 1000 TCRbeta sequences post- versus pre-transplant served as the measure of repertoire turnover. Changes in detection of donor-reactive sequences were assessed with two-sided Fisher's exact tests. TCRdb re-hosts the immuneACCESS table, in-frame sequences only. Its copies lack some clones; in the studies checked, an unresolved V gene accounts for under half of them, and the cause for the rest is not known. From that table come the V and J calls and clone size; the DNA was used to work out D and trimming. Counted in this sample were more than 65,000 clones; roughly 80% of them appeared once. About 0.79% of the sample is taken by the ten largest.

As to this clone: It has no known antigen specificity. Base-call qualities are not available, and no considerably larger clone is one nucleotide away.

This chain is built from TRBV6-1 and TRBJ2-7, and possibly TRBD1, on 6 matching bases. The clonotype was recovered from a human patient who received a liver transplant. After transplantation, some T cells may belong to the graft donor instead of the recipient. The sample was CD4+ T cells from blood, taken 12 months after liver transplant. The CDR3 reads CASSGQGTPPGDYYEQYF. The DNA reads as follows: TGTGCCAGCAGTGGGCAAGGGACACCTCCGGGTGATTACTACGAGCAGTACTTC.